What follows describes a single T cell receptor beta chain. The ends were cut back, 5 bases at V and 8 bases at J, with 19 bases in the middle. Germline CDR1 reads SEHNR; CDR2 reads FQNEAQ (reference sequence). This CDR3 is built from 15 residues. TCRdb's copy holds only in-frame clones and misses some; the assay was immunoSEQ multiplex PCR. The table includes around 130,000 clones, roughly 90% detected once. The sample originates from a study of control samples from healthy donors and cancer patients. V gene TRBV7-9 combines with J gene TRBJ2-1; D may be TRBD2 (6 bases). Input material: blood. This receptor was obtained from a young man in good health. The CDR3 sequence: CASSPRDSLNDEQFF. CDR3 nucleotides: TGTGCCAGCAGCCCTCGGGACTCCTTGAACGATGAGCAGTTCTTC.